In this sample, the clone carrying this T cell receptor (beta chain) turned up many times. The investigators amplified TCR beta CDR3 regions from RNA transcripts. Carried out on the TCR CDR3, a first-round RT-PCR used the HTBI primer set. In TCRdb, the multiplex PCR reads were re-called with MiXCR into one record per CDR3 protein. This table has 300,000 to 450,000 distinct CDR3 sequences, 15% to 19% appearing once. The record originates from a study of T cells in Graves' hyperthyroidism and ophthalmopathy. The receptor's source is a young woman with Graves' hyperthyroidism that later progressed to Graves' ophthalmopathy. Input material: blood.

The CDR3 here is CASSQPQGTYNEQFF. DNA for the CDR3: TGCGCCAGCAGCCAACCACAGGGCACCTACAATGAGCAGTTCTTC. The J gene is TRBJ2-1, the V gene TRBV4-1, with D possibly TRBD1 on 6 matching bases. V lost 2 bases and J lost 2, with 10 bases in between. Germline loops: CDR1 MGHRA, CDR2 YSYEKL. This CDR3 region has 15 residues.